This TCR beta chain comes out of a study of human T cells and chemical hapten exposure. Concerning this clonotype: Its antigen is currently unknown.

V was cut by 3 bases and J by 3 bases, with 21 bases left in between. This CDR3 contains 18 residues. Germline lookup yields CDR1 SGHDT and CDR2 YYEEEE. TCRdb passed the RACE reads through MiXCR, listing each CDR3 protein once. The sample lists some 200,000 distinct CDR3 sequences, 20% to 25% seen once, with roughly 6.7% in the top ten. Sample time point: patch test 1, 2 weeks after DPC sensitization. Treatment indicated: therapeutic diphenylcyclopropenone sensitization with weekly scalp DPC. Every patch test was put on after a blood sample was taken. General study points: Donors, who had alopecia, may show an immune response that differs from healthy people's. Expanded TCR sets contained significantly more large CDR3 similarity clusters than controls.

The clonotype comes from a woman between 45 and 65 years old with alopecia areata. Some clones in this sample may be carry-over from other donors' samples. Sequences were derived from whole blood, sampled in connection with sensitization to the hapten diphenylcyclopropenone (DPC). The chain carries TRBV5-6 and TRBJ2-2, with D perhaps TRBD1 or TRBD2 (7 bases each). The CDR3 DNA follows: TGTGCCAGCAGCTCGCAGGGGGGGAAGCCCAAACACACCGGGGAGCTGTTTTTT. Translating it yields CASSSQGGKPKHTGELFF.